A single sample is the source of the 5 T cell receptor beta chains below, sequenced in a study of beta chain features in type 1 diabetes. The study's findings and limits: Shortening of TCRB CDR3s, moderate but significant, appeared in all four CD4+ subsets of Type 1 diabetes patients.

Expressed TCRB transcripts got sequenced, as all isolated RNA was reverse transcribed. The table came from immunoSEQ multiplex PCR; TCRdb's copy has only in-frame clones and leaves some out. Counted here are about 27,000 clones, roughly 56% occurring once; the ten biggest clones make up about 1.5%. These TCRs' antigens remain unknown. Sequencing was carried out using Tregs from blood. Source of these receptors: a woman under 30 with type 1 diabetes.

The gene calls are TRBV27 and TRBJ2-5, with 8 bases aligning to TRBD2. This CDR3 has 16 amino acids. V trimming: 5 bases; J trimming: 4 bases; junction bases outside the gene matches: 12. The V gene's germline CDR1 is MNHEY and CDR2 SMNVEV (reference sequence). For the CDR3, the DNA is TGTGCCAGCAGTGCCGGGACTAGGGCCTTAGTAGAGACCCAGTACTTC. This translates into CASSAGTRALVETQYF.

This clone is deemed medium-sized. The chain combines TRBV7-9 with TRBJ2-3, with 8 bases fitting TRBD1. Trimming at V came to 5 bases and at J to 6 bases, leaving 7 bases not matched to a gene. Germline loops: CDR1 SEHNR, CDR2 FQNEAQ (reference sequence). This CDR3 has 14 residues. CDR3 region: CASSADQGADTQYF. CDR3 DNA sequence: TGTGCCAGCAGCGCAGATCAGGGGGCGGATACGCAGTATTTT.

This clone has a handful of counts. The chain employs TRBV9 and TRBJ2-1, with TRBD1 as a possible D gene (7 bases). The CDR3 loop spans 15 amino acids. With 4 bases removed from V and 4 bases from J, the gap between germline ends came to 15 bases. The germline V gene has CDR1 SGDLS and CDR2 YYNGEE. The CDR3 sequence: CASSPGGTPYNEQFF. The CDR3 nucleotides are TGTGCCAGCAGCCCAGGGGGGACACCTTACAATGAGCAGTTCTTC.

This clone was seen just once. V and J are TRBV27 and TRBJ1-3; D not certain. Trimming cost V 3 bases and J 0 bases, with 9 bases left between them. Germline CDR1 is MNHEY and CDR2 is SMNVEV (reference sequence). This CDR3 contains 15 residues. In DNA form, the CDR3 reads TGTGCCAGCAGTTTCTCTGCGGCCTCTGGAAACACCATATATTTT. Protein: CASSFSAASGNTIYF.

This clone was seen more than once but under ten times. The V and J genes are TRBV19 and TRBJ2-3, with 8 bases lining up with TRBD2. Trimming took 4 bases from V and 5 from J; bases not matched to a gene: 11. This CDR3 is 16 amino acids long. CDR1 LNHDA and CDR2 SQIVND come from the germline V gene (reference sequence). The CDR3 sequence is CASSTPAAAGGDTQYF. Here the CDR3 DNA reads TGTGCCAGTAGTACCCCCGCGGCCGCGGGGGGAGATACGCAGTATTTT.